A selection of T cell receptor beta chains follows, all from one sample in a study of blood T cell repertoires in COVID-19. Measured with immunoSEQ multiplex PCR; TCRdb has only the in-frame clones, and not every one. The table lists 270,000 or so clones, around nine tenths of them singletons, with approximately 10% in the top ten. Material: peripheral blood. These receptors were taken from a man between 35 and 55 years old with active or convalescent COVID-19. CDR3s include the opening cysteine and the closing phenylalanine or tryptophan. D genes are given only for firm matches. Clone size appears in some rows only: once, few, many, or a class for an expanded clone.

d_gene | len | j_gene | v_gene | abundance | CDR3aa | CDR3nt
- | 14 | TRBJ1-1 | TRBV11-3 | - | CASSSRGGKTEAFF | TGTGCCAGCAGCTCTAGGGGGGGCAAGACTGAAGCTTTCTTT
TRBD1 | 15 | TRBJ2-6 | TRBV5-8 | - | CASSPTGTGANVLTF | TGTGCCAGCAGCCCGACAGGGACTGGGGCCAACGTCCTGACTTTC
TRBD2 | 17 | TRBJ2-3 | TRBV5-1 | - | CASSSGLAGGPGDTQYF | TGCGCCAGCAGCTCGGGACTAGCGGGAGGGCCAGGGGATACGCAGTATTTT
- | 11 | TRBJ2-7 | TRBV28 | - | CASLSGYEQYF | TGTGCCAGTCTTTCGGGCTACGAGCAGTACTTC
- | 15 | TRBJ2-3 | TRBV28 | - | CASISGGPLTDTQYF | TGTGCCAGTATCTCCGGGGGGCCTCTCACAGATACGCAGTATTTT
TRBD1 | 17 | TRBJ2-2 | TRBV7-9 | - | CASSSRGQGSSAGELFF | TGTGCCAGCAGCTCCCGGGGACAGGGAAGTAGTGCCGGGGAGCTGTTTTTT
TRBD1 | 16 | TRBJ2-3 | TRBV7-8 | once | CASSNPGQGWADTQYF | TGTGCCAGCAGCAACCCGGGACAGGGCTGGGCAGATACGCAGTATTTT
- | 15 | TRBJ2-5 | TRBV11-1 | - | CASSLTQGFQETQYF | TGTGCCAGCAGCTTAACTCAGGGATTCCAAGAGACCCAGTACTTC
- | 11 | TRBJ2-1 | TRBV20-1 | - | CSALLRDEQFF | TGCAGTGCTCTACTCCGCGATGAGCAGTTCTTC
TRBD1 | 14 | TRBJ1-2 | TRBV10-3 | - | CAISESDRARGYTF | TGTGCCATCAGTGAGTCTGACAGGGCCAGGGGCTACACCTTC